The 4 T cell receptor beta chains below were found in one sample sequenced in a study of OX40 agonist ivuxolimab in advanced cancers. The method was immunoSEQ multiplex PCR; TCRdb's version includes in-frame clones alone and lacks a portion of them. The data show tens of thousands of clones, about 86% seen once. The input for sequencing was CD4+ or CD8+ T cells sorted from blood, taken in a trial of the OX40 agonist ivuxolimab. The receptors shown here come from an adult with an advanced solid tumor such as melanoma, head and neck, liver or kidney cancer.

CDR3 region: CASSLQDSRRSNQPQHF. CDR3 bases: TGTGCCAGTTCACTACAGGACAGTCGAAGAAGCAATCAGCCCCAGCATTTT. The V and J genes are TRBV19 and TRBJ1-5; the D gene is possibly TRBD1 (6 bases). The CDR3 runs 17 residues. The germline CDR1 and CDR2 sequences are LNHDA and SQIVND (reference sequence). V lost 8 bases, J lost 1 base, and 21 bases lay in between.

In DNA, the CDR3 is TGCAGCGTTAACAGGGGAGAGACCCAGTACTTC. It codes for CSVNRGETQYF. This sequence joins TRBV29-1 and TRBJ2-5; 7 bases agree with TRBD1. V shed 5 bases and J 4 bases; nucleotides not matched to a gene: 1. In germline, CDR1 is SQVTM, CDR2 ANQGSEA. This CDR3 has 11 amino acids.

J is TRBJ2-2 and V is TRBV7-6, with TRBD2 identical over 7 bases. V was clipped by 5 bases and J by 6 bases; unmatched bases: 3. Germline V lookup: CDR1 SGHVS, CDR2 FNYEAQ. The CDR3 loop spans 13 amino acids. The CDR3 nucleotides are TGTGCCAGCAGCAGGACTAGTCCCGGGGAGCTGTTTTTT. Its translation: CASSRTSPGELFF.

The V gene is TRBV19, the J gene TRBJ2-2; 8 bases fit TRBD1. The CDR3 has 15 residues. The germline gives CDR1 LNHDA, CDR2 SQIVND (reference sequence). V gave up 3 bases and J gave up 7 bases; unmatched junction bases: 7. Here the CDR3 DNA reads TGTGCCAGTAGTATCCAGGGGGCGCCCGGCGGGGAGCTGTTTTTT. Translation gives CASSIQGAPGGELFF. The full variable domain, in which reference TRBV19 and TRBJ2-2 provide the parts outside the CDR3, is DGGITQSPKYLFRKEGQNVTLSCEQNLNHDAMYWYRQDPGQGLRLIYYSQIVNDFQKGDIAEGYSVSREKKESFPLTVTSAQKNPTAFYLCASSIQGAPGGELFFGEGSRLTVL.